This TCR beta chain was captured by sequencing in a study of shared clonotypes between healthy human individuals. Overall study context: Per donor, CD8 memory used one plate, CD8 naive used two, CD4 memory used three and CD4 naive used three.

This CDR3 has 15 amino acids. Deletions cut 3 bases from V and 2 bases from J, with 14 bases between. Germline lookup yields CDR1 SGHTA and CDR2 FQGNSA. As to this clone: Antigen unknown.

General observations from the study: Generation probabilities of non-shared clonotypes were lower (relative to those shared by all four donors). In general, naive subsets displayed greater estimated richness than memory subsets did.

Method: immunoSEQ multiplex PCR; TCRdb's copy keeps in-frame clones and lacks some. The table lists a few hundred thousand clones, 87% of them singletons. The sequenced sample consisted of memory CD8+ T cells sorted from blood. As to subset: CD45RO+ cells pooled with CCR7-negative TemRA cells. The genes are TRBV7-2 and TRBJ2-7, with D perhaps TRBD1 or TRBD2 (5 bases each). This clonotype was obtained from a man between 18 and 29 years old in good health. As DNA, the CDR3 is TGTGCCAGCAGCTTCCAACCCTTGGGGGCCTACGAGCAGTACTTC. The encoded protein is CASSFQPLGAYEQYF.